This TCR beta chain was recorded in a study of T cell responses to AZD1222 COVID-19 vaccine (dated by TCRdb to the early 2020s). In the study overall: A total of about 230 trial participants underwent TCR sequencing, of whom some 210 received two doses of AZD1222 and about 26 received two doses of the MenACWY control vaccine. Enrollment into the trials was organized by age into subgroups of 18-55, 56-69 and 70-plus years, and those subgroups contained approximately 150, 30 and 60 TCR-sequenced participants, respectively. Points the paper makes about the study in general: Conclusions about previously exposed vaccinees were limited because only a handful of AZD1222 recipients were SARS-CoV-2 seropositive at baseline. The whole spike protein was spanned by vaccine-associated CD4 TCRs, and dominant responses were seen in regions 160-218 and 743-854. In the small 56-69-year group, the increase in depth fell short of significance, most likely because of low power. Because no day 14 peak-response samples were available, repertoires were characterized only after the peak T cell response. Reportedly, close to half of the unique spike-specific TCRs recognized epitopes lying outside the regions that are mutated in the B.1.351 and B.1.1.7 variants. Participants were mostly white British, with more females than males. The authors suggested clonal diversity may have been underestimated. A significant rise in spike-specific TCR breadth and depth was observed after two AZD1222 doses relative to day 0 and relative to MenACWY recipients.

The CDR3 regions of human TCRbeta chains were analyzed by immunosequencing. The study's processing was this. TCRs in the repertoires were matched against a reference library of SARS-CoV-2-specific TCRs that had been generated with the MIRA antigen-specificity platform. Breadth was defined as the fraction of unique TCRs that were SARS-CoV-2-associated. Depth was defined as the fraction of total T cells that were SARS-CoV-2-associated. Using the MIRA data, each spike-specific TCR was mapped to the spike region that the TCR reacts to and placed in a CD4 or CD8 class. Log10-transformed breadth and depth values were compared by one-way ANOVA with Sidak's multiple comparisons tests. As stored in TCRdb, this immuneACCESS dataset retains in-frame rearrangements with V and J assigned. A fraction of the clones does not appear; measured against another copy, unresolved V genes explain less than half of the discrepancy, and the remainder lacks a known reason. For V, J and clone size, that table is used; D and trimming come from the DNA. A total of more than 80,000 clones appear in this sample, around 90% of them only once. Less than 9.5% of the sample belongs to the ten largest clones.

Interpreted using the paper, the time point label stands for: about 28 days (+/-7) after the second vaccine dose. AZD1222 recipients whose second dose came at about 4 weeks and those whose second dose came at about 12 weeks were combined into one group, since spike-specific TCR depth and breadth did not differ between the two schedules. Vaccinee samples came from UK trials COV001 and COV002, including a single-blind randomized controlled phase 2/3 trial of AZD1222 (ChAdOx1 nCoV-19) in healthy adults. For TCRbeta chain sequencing, PBMC samples from trial participants were taken at day 0 and at day 28 after the second dose. The trim is 7 bases for V and 6 bases for J, with a gap of 9 bases between the germline ends. The CDR3 numbers 11 residues from cysteine through phenylalanine. Here the CDR3 DNA is all that survives: 33 bases in frame from base 1. In the case of this clone: Its antigen specificity is not known. The sample holds no much larger clone one base away, and base qualities are not on file.

The clonotype originates from an adult who received the AZD1222 COVID-19 vaccine. This specimen was peripheral blood, taken 28 days after the second AZD1222 dose. The sequence links TRBV12-3 or TRBV12-4 to TRBJ1-2, with TRBD1 as a weak D call on 5 bases. The bases read TGTGCCAGCACCCCGGGGGATGGCTACACCTTC. It translates as CASTPGDGYTF.